This note documents a single TCR beta chain sequence. Its target is not known. Amplification of TCR alpha and beta CDR3 regions from RNA used iRepertoire nested multiplex PCR. One-step reverse transcription and amplification started from approximately 100-400 ng of tissue mRNA or PBMC total RNA. Via MiXCR, TCRdb re-called the multiplex PCR reads, giving one row per CDR3 protein. The sample has approximately 140,000 distinct CDR3 sequences, approximately 24% seen once. The entry originates in a study of glioma-infiltrating T cells. The CDR3 consists of 13 residues. CDR1 is ENHRY and CDR2 is SYGVKD in the germline V gene. Deletions cut 7 bases from V and 2 bases from J, with 10 bases between. The study's findings and limits: Above-expected tissue-blood divergence occurred in all gliomas, most in low-grade ones. Only very few CDR3 sequences appeared in both tissue and blood.

This receptor was obtained from a human donor with low-grade glioma or glioblastoma, undergoing nonglioma brain surgery, or in good health (not recorded which). The V gene is TRBV10-3, the J gene TRBJ2-3, with unresolved D. Sequenced material: glioma tissue, nonneoplastic brain tissue, or PBMCs (not recorded which). The CDR3 loop reads CAIKAINTDTQYF. In DNA, the CDR3 is TGTGCCATCAAAGCCATCAACACAGATACGCAGTATTTT.